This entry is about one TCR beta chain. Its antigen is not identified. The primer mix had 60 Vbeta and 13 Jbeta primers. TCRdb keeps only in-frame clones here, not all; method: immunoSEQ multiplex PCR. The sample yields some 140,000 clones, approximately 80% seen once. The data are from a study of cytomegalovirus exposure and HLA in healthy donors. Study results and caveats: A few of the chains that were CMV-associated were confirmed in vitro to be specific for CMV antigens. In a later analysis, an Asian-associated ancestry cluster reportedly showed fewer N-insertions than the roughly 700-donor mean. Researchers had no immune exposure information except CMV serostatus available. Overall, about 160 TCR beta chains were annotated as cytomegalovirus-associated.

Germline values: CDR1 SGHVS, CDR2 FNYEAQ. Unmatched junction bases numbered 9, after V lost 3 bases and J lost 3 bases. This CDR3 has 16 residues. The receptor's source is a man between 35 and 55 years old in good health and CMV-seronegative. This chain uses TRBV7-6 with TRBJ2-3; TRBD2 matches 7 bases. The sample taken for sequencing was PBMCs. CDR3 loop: CASSFPAGGGTDTQYF. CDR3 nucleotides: TGTGCCAGCAGCTTCCCAGCGGGCGGGGGTACAGATACGCAGTATTTT.